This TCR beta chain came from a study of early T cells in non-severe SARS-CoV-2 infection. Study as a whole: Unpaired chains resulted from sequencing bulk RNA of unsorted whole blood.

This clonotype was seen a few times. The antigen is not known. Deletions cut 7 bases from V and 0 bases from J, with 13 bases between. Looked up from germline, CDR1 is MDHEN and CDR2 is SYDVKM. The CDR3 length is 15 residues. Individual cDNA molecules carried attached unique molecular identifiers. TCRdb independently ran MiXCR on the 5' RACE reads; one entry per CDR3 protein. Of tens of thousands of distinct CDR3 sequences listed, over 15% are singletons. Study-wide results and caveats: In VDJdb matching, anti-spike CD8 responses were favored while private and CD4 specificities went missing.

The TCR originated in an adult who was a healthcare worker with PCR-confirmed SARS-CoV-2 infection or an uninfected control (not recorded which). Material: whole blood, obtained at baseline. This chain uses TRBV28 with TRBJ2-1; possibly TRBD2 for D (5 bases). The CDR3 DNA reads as TGTGCCAGCAAGGTAGCGCCCGCCTCCTACAATGAGCAGTTCTTC. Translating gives CASKVAPASYNEQFF.